The 10 T cell receptor beta chains below were found in one sample sequenced in a study of graft-versus-host responses after intestinal transplantation. For these TCRs, the target antigens are not known. Sequencing was performed with immunoSEQ multiplex PCR; in TCRdb, only in-frame clones are kept and a portion is missing. The table has around 97,000 clones, 90% to 95% seen once. The specimen comprised unstimulated CD8+ T cells sorted from spleen or lymph node cells, sampled before intestinal transplant. The receptor source for this set is a human donor who received an intestinal transplant.

The chain has TRBV2 and TRBJ2-5; 7 nucleotides agree with TRBD2. CDR3 length: 14 amino acids. Germline CDR1 SNHLY, CDR2 FYNNEI. V shed 2 bases and J 4 bases; nucleotides not matched to a gene: 4. In DNA form, the CDR3 reads TGTGCCAGCAGTGAAAGCCCTAGCGGAGAGACCCAGTACTTC. Translated, it gives CASSESPSGETQYF.

V and J are TRBV7-2 and TRBJ1-2; the D is unclear. Trimming pared 3 bases from V and 4 bases from J, leaving 15 bases between. This CDR3 comprises 15 residues. Germline V gene lookup returns CDR1 SGHTA and CDR2 FQGNSA. CDR3 in DNA: TGTGCCAGCAGCTTCTGGCCAGGAGCAAGCTATGGCTACACCTTC. It yields the protein CASSFWPGASYGYTF.

The chain carries TRBV6-5 and TRBJ2-1; 10 bases fit TRBD1. Germline V gene data show CDR1 as MNHEY and CDR2 as SVGAGI. J was trimmed by 7 bases and V by 8 bases; bases with no gene match: 11. This CDR3 is 15 amino acids long. CDR3 protein: CASSLLRDRGNEQFF. DNA for the CDR3: TGTGCCAGCTCTCTACTAAGGGACAGGGGTAATGAGCAGTTCTTC.

This chain joins TRBV23-1 and TRBJ1-3; D is uncertain. TRBV23-1 is reported as an ORF; its role is uncertain. Between the trimmed V and J ends, which lost 7 bases and 3 bases, there was a span of 13 bases. The CDR3 extends over 14 amino acids. CDR3 sequence reads: CASTILVIGNTIYF. As DNA, the CDR3 is TGCGCCAGCACCATCCTCGTTATTGGAAACACCATATATTTT.

This chain uses TRBV9 with TRBJ1-1; the D is unclear. With 3 bases removed from V and 6 bases from J, the gap between germline ends came to 9 bases. This CDR3 spans 12 amino acids. From germline, CDR1 is SGDLS and CDR2 YYNGEE. The DNA for the CDR3 is TGTGCCAGCAGCGACCCTCCTGCTGAAGCTTTCTTT. Translated, it gives CASSDPPAEAFF.

This clone appeared a few times. J is TRBJ2-3 and V is TRBV6-5; 10 bases are shared with TRBD2. The V gene end was trimmed by 2 bases and the J gene end by 2 bases; junction bases not matched to a gene: 1. CDR3 size: 15 residues. Germline V lookup: CDR1 MNHEY, CDR2 SVGAGI. CDR3 region: CASSYSGGATDTQYF. The DNA for the CDR3 is TGTGCCAGCAGTTACAGCGGGGGGGCCACAGATACGCAGTATTTT.

This chain joins TRBV6-1 and TRBJ2-1; 10 positions match TRBD1. V lost 4 bases and J lost 8; bases outside the gene matches: 11. In germline, CDR1 is MNHNS, CDR2 SASEGT. The CDR3 totals 16 residues. In DNA, the CDR3 is TGTGCCAGCAGTGGACCCGGGACAGGGGTTTTCGATGAGCAGTTCTTC. It is translated as CASSGPGTGVFDEQFF.

The chain joins TRBV6-5 to TRBJ2-2; 8 bases are shared with TRBD2. Germline V gene data show CDR1 as MNHEY and CDR2 as SVGAGI. V was clipped by 0 bases and J by 4 bases; unmatched bases: 4. The CDR3 sequence is 16 residues long. CDR3: CASSYSPAGVTGELFF. The CDR3 DNA is TGTGCCAGCAGTTACTCGCCAGCGGGAGTCACCGGGGAGCTGTTTTTT.

The V call is TRBV13, the J call TRBJ2-2; 7 nucleotides match TRBD1. CDR3 size: 15 residues. Germline trimming cut 5 bases from V and 4 bases from J; bases unmatched to any gene: 7. The germline gives CDR1 PRHDT, CDR2 FYEKMQ (reference sequence). CDR3 residues: CASSTRDRPTGELFF. For the CDR3, the DNA is TGTGCCAGCAGCACCCGGGACAGACCCACCGGGGAGCTGTTTTTT.

V and J are TRBV27 and TRBJ2-3, with D unclear. The germline V gene has CDR1 MNHEY and CDR2 SMNVEV (reference sequence). The CDR3 runs to 12 residues. The V gene lost 3 bases and the J gene lost 5 bases, with 6 bases spanning the gap. CDR3 in amino acids: CASSFFGDTQYF. CDR3 nucleotide sequence: TGTGCCAGCAGTTTCTTCGGAGATACGCAGTATTTT.